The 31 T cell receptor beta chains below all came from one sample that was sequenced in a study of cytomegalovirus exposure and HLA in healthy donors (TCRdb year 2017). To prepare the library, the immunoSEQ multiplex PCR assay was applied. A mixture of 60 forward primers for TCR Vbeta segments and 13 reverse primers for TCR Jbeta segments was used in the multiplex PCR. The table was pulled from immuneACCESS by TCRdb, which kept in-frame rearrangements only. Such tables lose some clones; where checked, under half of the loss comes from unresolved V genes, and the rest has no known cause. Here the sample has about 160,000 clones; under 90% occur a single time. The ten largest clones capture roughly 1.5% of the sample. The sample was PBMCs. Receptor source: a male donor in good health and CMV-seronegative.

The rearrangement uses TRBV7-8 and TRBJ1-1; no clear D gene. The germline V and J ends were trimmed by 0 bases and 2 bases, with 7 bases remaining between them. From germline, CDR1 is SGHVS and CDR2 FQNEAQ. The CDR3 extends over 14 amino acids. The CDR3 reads CASSLAGGNTEAFF. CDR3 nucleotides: TGTGCCAGCAGCTTAGCAGGAGGCAACACTGAAGCTTTCTTT.

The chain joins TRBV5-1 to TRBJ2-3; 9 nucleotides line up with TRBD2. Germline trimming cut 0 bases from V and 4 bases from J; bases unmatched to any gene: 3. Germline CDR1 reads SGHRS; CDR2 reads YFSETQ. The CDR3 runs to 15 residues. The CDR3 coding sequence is TGCGCCAGCAGCTTGGGCGGGAGGGTGTCAGATACGCAGTATTTT. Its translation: CASSLGGRVSDTQYF.

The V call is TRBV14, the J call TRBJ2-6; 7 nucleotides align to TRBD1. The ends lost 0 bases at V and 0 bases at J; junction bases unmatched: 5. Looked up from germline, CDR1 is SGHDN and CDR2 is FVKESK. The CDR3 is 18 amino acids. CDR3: CASSQDRGQVSGANVLTF. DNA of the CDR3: TGTGCCAGCAGCCAAGATAGGGGGCAAGTCTCTGGGGCCAACGTCCTGACTTTC.

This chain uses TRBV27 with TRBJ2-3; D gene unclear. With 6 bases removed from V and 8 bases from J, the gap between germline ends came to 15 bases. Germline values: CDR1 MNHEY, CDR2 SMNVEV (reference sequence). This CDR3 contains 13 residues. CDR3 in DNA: TGTGCCAGCAGACCCGTACCCGGTGGTACGCAGTATTTT. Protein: CASRPVPGGTQYF.

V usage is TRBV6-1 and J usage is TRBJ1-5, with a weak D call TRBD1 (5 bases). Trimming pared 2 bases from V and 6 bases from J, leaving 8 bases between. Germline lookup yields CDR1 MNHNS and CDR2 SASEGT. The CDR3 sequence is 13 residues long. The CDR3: CASSERGAQPQHF. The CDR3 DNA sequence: TGTGCCAGCAGTGAAAGGGGTGCTCAGCCCCAGCATTTT.

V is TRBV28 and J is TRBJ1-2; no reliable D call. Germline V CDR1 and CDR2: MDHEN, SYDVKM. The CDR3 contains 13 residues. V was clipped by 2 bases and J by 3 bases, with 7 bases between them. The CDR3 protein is CASSLGEDYGYTF. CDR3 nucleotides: TGTGCCAGCAGTTTAGGTGAGGACTATGGCTACACCTTC.

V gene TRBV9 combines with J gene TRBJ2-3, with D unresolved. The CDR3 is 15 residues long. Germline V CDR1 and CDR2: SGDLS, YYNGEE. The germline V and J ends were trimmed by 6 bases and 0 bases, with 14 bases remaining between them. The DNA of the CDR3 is TGTGCCAGCACCCCAGGTGTAGTAAGCACAGATACGCAGTATTTT. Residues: CASTPGVVSTDTQYF.

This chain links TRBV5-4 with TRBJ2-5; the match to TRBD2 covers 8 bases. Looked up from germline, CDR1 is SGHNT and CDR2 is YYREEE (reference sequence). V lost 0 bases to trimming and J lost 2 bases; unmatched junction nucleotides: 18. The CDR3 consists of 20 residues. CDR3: CASSLGTLDGWRGDQETQYF. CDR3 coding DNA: TGTGCCAGCAGCTTGGGAACCCTAGATGGGTGGCGGGGGGATCAAGAGACCCAGTACTTC.

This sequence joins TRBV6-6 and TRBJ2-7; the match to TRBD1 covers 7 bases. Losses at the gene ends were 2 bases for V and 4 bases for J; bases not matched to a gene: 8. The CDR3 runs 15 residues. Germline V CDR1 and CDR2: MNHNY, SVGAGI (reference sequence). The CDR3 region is CASSYRVDRVYEQYF. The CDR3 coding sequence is TGTGCCAGCAGTTACCGGGTCGACAGGGTTTACGAGCAGTACTTC.

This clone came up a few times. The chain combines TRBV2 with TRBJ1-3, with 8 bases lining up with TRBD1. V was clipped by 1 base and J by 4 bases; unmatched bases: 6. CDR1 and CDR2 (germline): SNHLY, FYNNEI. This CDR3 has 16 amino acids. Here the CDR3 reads CASSEGRGLNGNTIYF. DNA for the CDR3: TGTGCCAGCAGTGAAGGCAGGGGGCTGAACGGAAACACCATATATTTT.

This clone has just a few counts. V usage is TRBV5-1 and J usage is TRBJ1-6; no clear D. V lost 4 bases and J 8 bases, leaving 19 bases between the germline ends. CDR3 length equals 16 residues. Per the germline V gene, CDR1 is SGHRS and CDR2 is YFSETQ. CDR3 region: CASSPRAALGHSPLHF. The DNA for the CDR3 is TGCGCCAGCAGCCCGCGGGCAGCCCTAGGACATTCACCCCTCCACTTT.

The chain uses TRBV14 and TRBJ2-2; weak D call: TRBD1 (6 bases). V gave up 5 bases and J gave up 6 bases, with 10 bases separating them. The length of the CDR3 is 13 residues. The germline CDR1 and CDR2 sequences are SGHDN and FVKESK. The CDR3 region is CASSGPGAGELFF. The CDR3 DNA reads TGTGCCAGCAGCGGACCAGGGGCCGGGGAGCTGTTTTTT.

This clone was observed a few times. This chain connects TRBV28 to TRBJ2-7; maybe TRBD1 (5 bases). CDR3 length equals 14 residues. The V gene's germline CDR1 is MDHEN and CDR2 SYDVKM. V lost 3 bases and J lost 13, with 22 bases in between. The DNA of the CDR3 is TGTGCCAGCAGTTTGGGTTACGGCCAGGGTATCGTATACTTC. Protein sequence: CASSLGYGQGIVYF.

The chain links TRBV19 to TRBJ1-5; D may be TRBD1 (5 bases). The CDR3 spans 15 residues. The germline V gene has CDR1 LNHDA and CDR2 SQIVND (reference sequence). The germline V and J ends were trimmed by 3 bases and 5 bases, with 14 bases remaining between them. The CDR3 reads CASSIWGEVDQPQHF. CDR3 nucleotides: TGTGCCAGTAGTATTTGGGGGGAAGTTGATCAGCCCCAGCATTTT.

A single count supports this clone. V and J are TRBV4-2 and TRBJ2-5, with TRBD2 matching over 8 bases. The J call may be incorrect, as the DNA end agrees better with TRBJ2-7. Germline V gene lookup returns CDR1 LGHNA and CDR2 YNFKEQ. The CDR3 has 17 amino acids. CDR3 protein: CASSPSTSSGDSYEQYF. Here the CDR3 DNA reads TGTGCCAGCAGCCCTTCCACGAGTAGCGGGGACTCCTACGAGCAGTACTTC.

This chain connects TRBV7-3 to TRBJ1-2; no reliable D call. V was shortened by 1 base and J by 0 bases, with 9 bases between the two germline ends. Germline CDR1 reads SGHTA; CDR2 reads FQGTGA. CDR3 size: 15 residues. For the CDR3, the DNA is TGTGCCAGCAGCTTAAGCCAGGCAACTAACTATGGCTACACCTTC. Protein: CASSLSQATNYGYTF. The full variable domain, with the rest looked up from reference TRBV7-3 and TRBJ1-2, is GAGVSQTPSNKVTEKGKYVELRCDPISGHTALYWYRQSLGQGPEFLIYFQGTGAADDSGLPNDRFFAVRPEGSVSTLKIQRTERGDSAVYLCASSLSQATNYGYTFGSGTRLTVV.

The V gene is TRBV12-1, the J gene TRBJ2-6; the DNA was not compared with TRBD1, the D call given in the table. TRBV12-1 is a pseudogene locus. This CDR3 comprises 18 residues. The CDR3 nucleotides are TGTGCCAGCACCGAGGACAGGCCCCAAGGCTCTGGGGCCAACGTCCTGACTTTC. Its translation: CASTEDRPQGSGANVLTF.

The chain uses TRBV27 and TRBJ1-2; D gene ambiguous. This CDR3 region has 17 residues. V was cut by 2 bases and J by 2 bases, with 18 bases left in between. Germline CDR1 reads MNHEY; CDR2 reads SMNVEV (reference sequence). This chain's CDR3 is CASSLKGFGRANYGYTF. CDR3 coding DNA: TGTGCCAGCAGTTTAAAGGGTTTCGGGAGGGCAAACTATGGCTACACCTTC.

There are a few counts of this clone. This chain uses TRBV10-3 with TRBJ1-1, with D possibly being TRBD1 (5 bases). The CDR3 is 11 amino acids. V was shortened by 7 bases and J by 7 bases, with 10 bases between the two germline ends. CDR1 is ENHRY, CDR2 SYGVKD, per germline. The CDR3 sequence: CAIMTGGEAFF. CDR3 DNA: TGTGCCATCATGACGGGGGGTGAAGCTTTCTTT.

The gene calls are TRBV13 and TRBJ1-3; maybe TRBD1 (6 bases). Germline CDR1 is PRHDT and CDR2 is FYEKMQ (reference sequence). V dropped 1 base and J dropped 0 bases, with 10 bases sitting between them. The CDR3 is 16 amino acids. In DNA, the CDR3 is TGTGCCAGCAGCTTAGCTGGGGGCCCCTCTGGAAACACCATATATTTT. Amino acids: CASSLAGGPSGNTIYF. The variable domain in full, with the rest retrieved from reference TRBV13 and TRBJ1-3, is AAGVIQSPRHLIKEKRETATLKCYPIPRHDTVYWYQQGPGQDPQFLISFYEKMQSDKGSIPDRFSAQQFSDYHSELNMSSLELGDSALYFCASSLAGGPSGNTIYFGEGSWLTVV.

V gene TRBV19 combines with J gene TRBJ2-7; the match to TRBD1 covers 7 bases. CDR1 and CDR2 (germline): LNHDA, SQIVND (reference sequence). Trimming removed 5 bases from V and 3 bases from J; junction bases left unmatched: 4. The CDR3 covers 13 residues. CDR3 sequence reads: CASSPGTDYEQYF. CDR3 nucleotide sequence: TGTGCCAGTAGTCCTGGGACAGACTACGAGCAGTACTTC.

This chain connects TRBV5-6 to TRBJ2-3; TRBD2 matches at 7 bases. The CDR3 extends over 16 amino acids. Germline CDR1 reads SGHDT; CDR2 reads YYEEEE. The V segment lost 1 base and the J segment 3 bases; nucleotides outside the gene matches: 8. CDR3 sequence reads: CASSLYAGVSTDTQYF. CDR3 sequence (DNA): TGTGCCAGCAGCTTGTACGCGGGAGTTAGTACAGATACGCAGTATTTT.

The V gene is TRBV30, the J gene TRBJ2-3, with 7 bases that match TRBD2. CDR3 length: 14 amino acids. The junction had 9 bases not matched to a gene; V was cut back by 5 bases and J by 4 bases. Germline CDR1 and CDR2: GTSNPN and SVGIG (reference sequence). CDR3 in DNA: TGTGCCTGGGGTACCTGGGGAGGGCCAGATACGCAGTATTTT. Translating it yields CAWGTWGGPDTQYF.

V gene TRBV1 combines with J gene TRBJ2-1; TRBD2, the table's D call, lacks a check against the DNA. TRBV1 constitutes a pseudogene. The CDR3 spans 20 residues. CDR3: CTSSQDLTSGGAGDRGEQFF. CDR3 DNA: TGCACCAGCAGCCAAGATCTCACTAGCGGGGGGGCCGGGGATCGAGGTGAGCAGTTCTTC.

The CDR3 reads CASGMDGQPQHF. In nucleotides, the CDR3 is TGTGCTAGTGGTATGGACGGTCAGCCCCAGCATTTT. The chain employs TRBV12-5 and TRBJ1-5, with D unclear. CDR1 LGHNT and CDR2 FRNRAP come from the germline V gene. V dropped 5 bases and J dropped 6 bases, with 8 bases sitting between them. This CDR3 region has 12 residues.

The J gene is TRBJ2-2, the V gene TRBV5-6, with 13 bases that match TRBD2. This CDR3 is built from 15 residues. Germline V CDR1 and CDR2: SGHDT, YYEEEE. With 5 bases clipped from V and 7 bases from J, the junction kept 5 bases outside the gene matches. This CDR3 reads CASSTSGRAYGELFF. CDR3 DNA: TGTGCCAGCAGTACTAGCGGGAGGGCCTACGGGGAGCTGTTTTTT.

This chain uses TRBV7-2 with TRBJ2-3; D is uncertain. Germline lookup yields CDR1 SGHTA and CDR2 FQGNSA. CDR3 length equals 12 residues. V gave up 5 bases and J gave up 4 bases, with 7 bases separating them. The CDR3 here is CASSQVADTQYF. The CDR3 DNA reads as TGTGCCAGCAGCCAGGTGGCAGATACGCAGTATTTT.

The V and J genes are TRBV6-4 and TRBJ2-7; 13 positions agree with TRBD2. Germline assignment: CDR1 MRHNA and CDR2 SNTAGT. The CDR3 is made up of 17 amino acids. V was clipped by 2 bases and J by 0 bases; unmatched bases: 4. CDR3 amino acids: CASSDDGTSGASYEQYF. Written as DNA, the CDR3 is TGTGCCAGCAGTGACGACGGGACTAGCGGGGCCTCCTACGAGCAGTACTTC.

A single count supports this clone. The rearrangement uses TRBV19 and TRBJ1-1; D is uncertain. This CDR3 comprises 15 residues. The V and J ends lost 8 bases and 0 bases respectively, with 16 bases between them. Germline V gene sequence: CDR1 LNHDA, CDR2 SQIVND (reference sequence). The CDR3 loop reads CASAESLTLNTEAFF. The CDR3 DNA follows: TGTGCCAGTGCGGAAAGTTTGACTCTGAACACTGAAGCTTTCTTT.

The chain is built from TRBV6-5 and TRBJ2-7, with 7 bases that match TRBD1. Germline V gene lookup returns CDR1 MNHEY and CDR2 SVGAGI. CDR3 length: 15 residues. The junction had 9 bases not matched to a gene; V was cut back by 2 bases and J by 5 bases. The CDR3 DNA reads TGTGCCAGCAGTTACACCGGGACAGTCGCTCACGAGCAGTACTTC. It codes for CASSYTGTVAHEQYF.

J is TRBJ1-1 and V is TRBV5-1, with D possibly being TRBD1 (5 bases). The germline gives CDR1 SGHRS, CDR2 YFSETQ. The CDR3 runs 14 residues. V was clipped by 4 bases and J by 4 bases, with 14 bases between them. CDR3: CASSTRDWGTEAFF. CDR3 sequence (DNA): TGCGCCAGCAGCACCAGGGACTGGGGCACTGAAGCTTTCTTT.